This T cell receptor beta chain was documented in a study of blood T cell repertoires in COVID-19. Trimming took 6 bases from V and 3 from J; bases not matched to a gene: 6. The germline V gene has CDR1 MNHEY and CDR2 SMNVEV (reference sequence). The CDR3 runs to 15 residues. As handled by the study authors: Estimation of nucleated cell counts relied on the amplification of reference gene primers. Using immunoSEQ multiplex PCR, the repertoire was profiled, and TCRdb retains in-frame clones only, with some absent. For V, J and clone size, that table is used; D and trimming come from the DNA. There are some 200,000 clones in the sample; 80% to 85% occur only once, and less than 6% lies in the top ten.

This receptor was taken from a woman in her seventies with COVID-19, enrolled during active disease. The chain is built from TRBV27 and TRBJ2-1; 9 bases agree with TRBD1. Sequencing input: peripheral blood. This CDR3 is CASRAGTGHYNEQFF. CDR3 DNA: TGTGCCAGCAGAGCCGGGACAGGGCACTACAATGAGCAGTTCTTC.